This T cell receptor beta chain was identified during a study of blood T cell repertoires in COVID-19. Study-wide background: The United States, Italy and Spain were the sources of the acute and convalescent COVID-19 samples. PBMCs, B-cell-depleted T cells, or T cells were the source of the cDNA or gDNA that made up the material.

Original handling: Nucleated cell counts were estimated from reference gene primer amplification. Using immunoSEQ multiplex PCR, the repertoire was profiled, and TCRdb retains in-frame clones only, with some absent. The DNA was the basis for D and trimming; V, J and clone size are from that table. The table lists tens of thousands of clones, approximately 85% of them singletons. CDR3 size: 15 residues. Germline CDR1 is SGDLS and CDR2 is YYNGEE. V was clipped by 0 bases and J by 3 bases, with 10 bases between them. The chain is built from TRBV9 and TRBJ1-3; tentatively, D is TRBD1 (5 bases). Material: peripheral blood. This receptor was obtained from a human donor in a cohort sampled during active COVID-19. CDR3 DNA sequence: TGTGCCAGCAGCGTAGGGGGCCTCAGTGGAAACACCATATATTTT. It is translated as CASSVGGLSGNTIYF.